This record concerns one T cell receptor beta chain sequence. Its antigen is not known. The data originate from a study of OX40 agonist ivuxolimab in advanced cancers. As for the study in general: Every 2 weeks, patients got intravenous ivuxolimab at one of six dose levels (0.01-10 mg/kg). Partial responses were achieved by three patients, one with hepatocellular carcinoma and two with cutaneous melanoma. Broader study findings: In general, CD8+ T cells held more expanded clones than CD4+ did, on average. Circulating CD4+ and CD8+ T cells showed clonal expansion by week 6 at 0.1 to 3.0 mg/kg.

Trimming took off 3 bases at V and 3 bases at J, with 17 bases between the two ends. CDR1 is SEHNR and CDR2 is FQNEAQ in the germline V gene (reference sequence). The CDR3 sequence is 16 residues long. Generated by immunoSEQ multiplex PCR, the TCRdb table keeps only in-frame clones and is missing some. The sample carries 95,000 or so clones, around 82% recorded once. The material was CD4+ or CD8+ T cells sorted from blood, obtained in a trial of the OX40 agonist ivuxolimab. V and J are TRBV7-9 and TRBJ2-5; D possibly corresponds to TRBD2 (6 bases). The TCR was taken from an adult with an advanced solid tumor such as melanoma, head and neck, liver or kidney cancer. The CDR3 DNA is TGTGCCAGCAGCTTTGGTCTAGCGCTTAACGAAGAGACCCAGTACTTC. It specifies CASSFGLALNEETQYF. The full variable domain, its missing parts supplied by reference TRBV7-9 and TRBJ2-5, is DTGVSQNPRHKITKRGQNVTFRCDPISEHNRLYWYRQTLGQGPEFLTYFQNEAQLEKSRLLSDRFSAERPKGSFSTLEIQRTEQGDSAMYLCASSFGLALNEETQYFGPGTRLLVL.